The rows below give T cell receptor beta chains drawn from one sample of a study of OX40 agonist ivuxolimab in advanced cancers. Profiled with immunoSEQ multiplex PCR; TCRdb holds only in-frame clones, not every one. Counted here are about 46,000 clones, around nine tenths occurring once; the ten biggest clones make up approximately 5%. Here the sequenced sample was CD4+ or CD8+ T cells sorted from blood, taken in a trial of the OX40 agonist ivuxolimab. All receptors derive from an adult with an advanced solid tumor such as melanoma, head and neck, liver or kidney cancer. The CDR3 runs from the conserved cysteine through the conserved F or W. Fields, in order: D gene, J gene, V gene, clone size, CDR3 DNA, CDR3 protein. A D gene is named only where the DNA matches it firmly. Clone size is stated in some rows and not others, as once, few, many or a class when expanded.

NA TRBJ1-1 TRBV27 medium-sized TGTGCCAGCAGTTTCGGCGGGGGGCTTGAAGCTTTCTTT CASSFGGGLEAFF
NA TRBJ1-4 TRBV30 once TGTGCCTGGAGTAGGTGGACAGCAACTAATGAAAAACTGTTTTTT CAWSRWTATNEKLFF
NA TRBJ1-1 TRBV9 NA TGTGCCAGCAGCGTAGTGGGGAGCACTGAAGCTTTCTTT CASSVVGSTEAFF
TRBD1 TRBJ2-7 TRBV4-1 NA TGCGCCAGCAGCCAACGACAGGGTTACTCCTACGAGCAGTACTTC CASSQRQGYSYEQYF
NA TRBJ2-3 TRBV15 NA TGTGCCACCAGCGGTGCCGGGTTTTTAGTGGCAGAAGATACAGATACGCAGTATTTT CATSGAGFLVAEDTDTQYF
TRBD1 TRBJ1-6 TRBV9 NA TGTGCCAGCAGCGAGACAGGGGGCAATTCACCCCTCCACTTT CASSETGGNSPLHF
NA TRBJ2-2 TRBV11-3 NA TGTGCCAGCAGCTTATATGGGGGCCACACCGGGGAGCTGTTTTTT CASSLYGGHTGELFF
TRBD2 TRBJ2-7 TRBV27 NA TGTGCCAGCAGTCCCCGTAGTATAGCGGGAGGGACCTACGAGCAGTACTTC CASSPRSIAGGTYEQYF
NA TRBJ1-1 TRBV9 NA TGTGCCAGCAGCTCCCGGACGGAACCTGAAGCTTTCTTT CASSSRTEPEAFF
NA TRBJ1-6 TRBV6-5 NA TGTGCCAGCAGTTACTCAACGGCCGGGGGCTCACCCCTCCACTTT CASSYSTAGGSPLHF
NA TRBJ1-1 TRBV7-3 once TGTGCCAGCAGCTCCGCAGGGTGGACTGAAGCTTTCTTT CASSSAGWTEAFF
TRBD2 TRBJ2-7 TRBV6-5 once TGTGCCAGCAGCCCGGGACTAGAGGTCGAGCAGTACTTC CASSPGLEVEQYF
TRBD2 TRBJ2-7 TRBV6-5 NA TGTGCCAGCAACGGCGGGAGTGTCTTCGAGCAGTACTTC CASNGGSVFEQYF
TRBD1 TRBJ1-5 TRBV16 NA TGTGCCAGCAGCCCTCCGACAGGGGCTACCAATCAGCCCCAGCATTTT CASSPPTGATNQPQHF
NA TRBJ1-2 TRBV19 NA TGTGCCAGTAGCCCTGGGGCAGGCTATAACTATGGCTACACCTTC CASSPGAGYNYGYTF
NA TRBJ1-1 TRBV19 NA TGTGCCAGTAGTATATGGCGGGTTACCACTGAAGCTTTCTTT CASSIWRVTTEAFF
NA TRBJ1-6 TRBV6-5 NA TGTGCCAGCAGTTACATGGGCAGCGAGAAGTCACCCCTCCACTTT CASSYMGSEKSPLHF
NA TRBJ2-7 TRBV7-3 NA TGTGCCAGCAGTTCGACTTGGGGGGCAGGTTCCGAGCAGTACTTC CASSSTWGAGSEQYF